A selection of T cell receptor beta chains follows, all from one sample in a study of blood T cell repertoires in COVID-19. Profiled with immunoSEQ multiplex PCR; TCRdb holds only in-frame clones, not every one. Among 300,000 or so clones listed, roughly nine tenths were seen once. Material for sequencing was peripheral blood. The source is a man aged 18 to 29 who had recovered from COVID-19. Each CDR3 is given with its conserved first and last residue. The D gene is left open where the match is weak. Where a row states a size, it is once, few, many or the class of an expanded clone; other rows omit it.

J gene: TRBJ2-5; D gene: TRBD2; clone size: NA; V gene: TRBV10-3; CDR3 DNA: TGTGCCATCAGTGGGGGGGGGAGCGGGAGCCTGAAAGAGACCCAGTACTTC; CDR3 protein: CAISGGGSGSLKETQYF
J gene: TRBJ2-7; D gene: NA; clone size: NA; V gene: TRBV4-3; CDR3 DNA: TGCGCCAGCAGCCAAGGGGACATAAAAAACGAGCAGTACTTC; CDR3 protein: CASSQGDIKNEQYF
J gene: TRBJ2-1; D gene: NA; clone size: NA; V gene: TRBV6-5; CDR3 DNA: TGTGCCAGCAGTTACGTGTCAGCCTACAATGAGCAGTTCTTC; CDR3 protein: CASSYVSAYNEQFF
J gene: TRBJ1-5; D gene: NA; clone size: NA; V gene: TRBV19; CDR3 DNA: TGTGCCAGTACCAACGCCGGAGGCTATAGCAATCAGCCCCAGCATTTT; CDR3 protein: CASTNAGGYSNQPQHF
J gene: TRBJ2-7; D gene: NA; clone size: NA; V gene: TRBV5-8; CDR3 DNA: TGTGCCAGCAGCTTGGTCGTCAGTACCTACGAGCAGTACTTC; CDR3 protein: CASSLVVSTYEQYF
J gene: TRBJ2-7; D gene: TRBD1; clone size: NA; V gene: TRBV12-3/TRBV12-4; CDR3 DNA: TGTGCCAGCGGTACGGGACAGGGCTACGAGCAGTACTTC; CDR3 protein: CASGTGQGYEQYF
J gene: TRBJ1-2; D gene: TRBD1; clone size: NA; V gene: TRBV6-6; CDR3 DNA: TGTGCCAGCAGTCCGGGGGACAGGAGAAGGAACTATGGCTACACCTTC; CDR3 protein: CASSPGDRRRNYGYTF
J gene: TRBJ2-1; D gene: TRBD1; clone size: NA; V gene: TRBV6-5; CDR3 DNA: TGTGCCAGCAGAGCAGGGACAGTCTACAATGAGCAGTTCTTC; CDR3 protein: CASRAGTVYNEQFF
J gene: TRBJ1-4; D gene: NA; clone size: NA; V gene: TRBV6-1; CDR3 DNA: TGTGCCAGCAGTGAATGGTTCAGGGCGACTAATGAAAAACTGTTTTTT; CDR3 protein: CASSEWFRATNEKLFF
J gene: TRBJ2-2; D gene: TRBD1; clone size: NA; V gene: TRBV10-1; CDR3 DNA: TGCGCCCTCGAAGACAGGGCCACCGGGGAGCTGTTTTTT; CDR3 protein: CALEDRATGELFF
J gene: TRBJ2-1; D gene: NA; clone size: NA; V gene: TRBV4-1; CDR3 DNA: TGCGCCAGCAGCCAAGGCAGGGCGCTCGCGTATGAGCAGTTCTTC; CDR3 protein: CASSQGRALAYEQFF
J gene: TRBJ1-2; D gene: TRBD1; clone size: NA; V gene: TRBV5-1; CDR3 DNA: TGCGCCAGCAGCTACGACAGGGGGTTCCGGGGCTATGGCTACACCTTC; CDR3 protein: CASSYDRGFRGYGYTF
J gene: TRBJ1-1; D gene: TRBD1; clone size: NA; V gene: TRBV7-9; CDR3 DNA: TGTGCCAGCAGCTACCGGGGACAGGTCAACACTGAAGCTTTCTTT; CDR3 protein: CASSYRGQVNTEAFF
J gene: TRBJ2-2; D gene: TRBD2; clone size: NA; V gene: TRBV7-8; CDR3 DNA: TGTGCCAGCAGCTTAAGGACTAGCGGCCCCACCGGGGAGCTGTTTTTT; CDR3 protein: CASSLRTSGPTGELFF
J gene: TRBJ1-2; D gene: NA; clone size: NA; V gene: TRBV18; CDR3 DNA: TGTGCCAGCTCACCACCATTGACAGCTAACTATGGCTACACCTTC; CDR3 protein: CASSPPLTANYGYTF
J gene: TRBJ2-3; D gene: NA; clone size: NA; V gene: TRBV18; CDR3 DNA: TGTGCCAGCTCACCATTGGTGGCAGCGGCAGACACAGATACGCAGTATTTT; CDR3 protein: CASSPLVAAADTDTQYF
J gene: TRBJ1-1; D gene: NA; clone size: NA; V gene: TRBV9; CDR3 DNA: TGTGCCAGCAGCGCTGCAGGGAACACTGAAGCTTTCTTT; CDR3 protein: CASSAAGNTEAFF
J gene: TRBJ2-7; D gene: TRBD1; clone size: NA; V gene: TRBV2; CDR3 DNA: TGTGCCAGCAGTCGGGACAGCTACGAGCAGTACTTC; CDR3 protein: CASSRDSYEQYF
J gene: TRBJ1-4; D gene: NA; clone size: NA; V gene: TRBV19; CDR3 DNA: TGTGCCAGTAGCCCCTCCAGGGCAGCCGGGAGTGAAAAACTGTTTTTT; CDR3 protein: CASSPSRAAGSEKLFF
J gene: TRBJ1-1; D gene: NA; clone size: NA; V gene: TRBV5-1; CDR3 DNA: TGCGCCAGCAGCCCGACAAGGAACACTGAAGCTTTCTTT; CDR3 protein: CASSPTRNTEAFF
J gene: TRBJ2-1; D gene: NA; clone size: NA; V gene: TRBV12-5; CDR3 DNA: TGTGCTAGTGGCCCCCCTCCACGGAATGAGCAGTTCTTC; CDR3 protein: CASGPPPRNEQFF
J gene: TRBJ2-7; D gene: TRBD1; clone size: few; V gene: TRBV27; CDR3 DNA: TGTGCCAGCAGTTTCTTAAGGACAGGGATCTACGAGCAGTACTTC; CDR3 protein: CASSFLRTGIYEQYF
J gene: TRBJ1-1; D gene: NA; clone size: NA; V gene: TRBV30; CDR3 DNA: TGTGCCTGGACGACAGGATATGAAGCTTTCTTT; CDR3 protein: CAWTTGYEAFF
J gene: TRBJ2-6; D gene: NA; clone size: NA; V gene: TRBV7-2; CDR3 DNA: TGTGCCAGCAGGATGGGGGGTTCTGGGGCCAACGTCCTGACTTTC; CDR3 protein: CASRMGGSGANVLTF
J gene: TRBJ2-5; D gene: TRBD1; clone size: NA; V gene: TRBV10-1; CDR3 DNA: TGCGCCAGCAGTGAGTCGTTGGGACAGGGTAGGGAGACCCAGTACTTC; CDR3 protein: CASSESLGQGRETQYF
J gene: TRBJ1-4; D gene: NA; clone size: NA; V gene: TRBV21-1; CDR3 DNA: TGTGCCGGCACCCGGAAACTGTTTTTT; CDR3 protein: CAGTRKLFF
J gene: TRBJ2-3; D gene: TRBD2; clone size: NA; V gene: TRBV7-3; CDR3 DNA: TGTGCCAGCAGCCCCGGGGGAGGGTACCCCACAGATACGCAGTATTTT; CDR3 protein: CASSPGGGYPTDTQYF
J gene: TRBJ1-1; D gene: NA; clone size: once; V gene: TRBV6-2/TRBV6-3; CDR3 DNA: TGTGCCAGCAGCTCCGGGGCAGGGGATGAAGCTTTCTTT; CDR3 protein: CASSSGAGDEAFF
J gene: TRBJ2-2; D gene: NA; clone size: NA; V gene: TRBV9; CDR3 DNA: TGTGCCAGCAGCGTAGGAGCCGAGGCAGGGACCGGGGAGCTGTTTTTT; CDR3 protein: CASSVGAEAGTGELFF
J gene: TRBJ2-1; D gene: TRBD1; clone size: NA; V gene: TRBV10-3; CDR3 DNA: TGTGCCATCAGTGGACAGGGGGCCGATGAGCAGTTCTTC; CDR3 protein: CAISGQGADEQFF
J gene: TRBJ1-1; D gene: NA; clone size: NA; V gene: TRBV6-5; CDR3 DNA: TGTGCCAGCAGCGACACCGTGAACACTGAAGCTTTCTTT; CDR3 protein: CASSDTVNTEAFF
J gene: TRBJ2-7; D gene: TRBD1; clone size: NA; V gene: TRBV12-3/TRBV12-4; CDR3 DNA: TGTGCCAGCGGCCGGGACAGGGCCTTCAAGCAGTACTTC; CDR3 protein: CASGRDRAFKQYF
J gene: TRBJ1-6; D gene: TRBD1; clone size: NA; V gene: TRBV6-2/TRBV6-3; CDR3 DNA: TGTGCCAGCAGTCTGAGGACAGGGGCGGATTCACCCCTCCACTTT; CDR3 protein: CASSLRTGADSPLHF
J gene: TRBJ2-2; D gene: NA; clone size: NA; V gene: TRBV7-2; CDR3 DNA: TGTGCCAGCAGCTTAGGAGGGGGGGCCGGCCGAGAGCTGTTTTTT; CDR3 protein: CASSLGGGAGRELFF
J gene: TRBJ1-2; D gene: NA; clone size: NA; V gene: TRBV7-6; CDR3 DNA: TGTGCCAGCAGCAAACTAACAGGCTCGTCTAACTATGGCTACACCTTC; CDR3 protein: CASSKLTGSSNYGYTF
J gene: TRBJ2-1; D gene: NA; clone size: few; V gene: TRBV18; CDR3 DNA: TGTGCCAGCTCACCACGAACTGGTAGCTCCTACAATGAGCAGTTCTTC; CDR3 protein: CASSPRTGSSYNEQFF
J gene: TRBJ1-2; D gene: TRBD1; clone size: NA; V gene: TRBV5-5; CDR3 DNA: TGTGCCAGCAGCTTTGGGACAGGGTCTGGCTACACCTTC; CDR3 protein: CASSFGTGSGYTF
J gene: TRBJ2-1; D gene: NA; clone size: NA; V gene: TRBV4-1; CDR3 DNA: TGCGCCAGCAGCCCCCAGATAGCGGCTGGCTACAATGAGCAGTTCTTC; CDR3 protein: CASSPQIAAGYNEQFF
J gene: TRBJ2-5; D gene: NA; clone size: NA; V gene: TRBV6-2/TRBV6-3; CDR3 DNA: TGTGCCAGCAGCCAAGCGGAGACCCAGTACTTC; CDR3 protein: CASSQAETQYF
J gene: TRBJ1-2; D gene: TRBD1; clone size: NA; V gene: TRBV18; CDR3 DNA: TGTGCCAGCTCAGTCGTAGACAGGGCGGATGGCTACACCTTC; CDR3 protein: CASSVVDRADGYTF
J gene: TRBJ2-3; D gene: NA; clone size: NA; V gene: TRBV7-3; CDR3 DNA: TGTGCCAGCAGCTTAAGGGGGCATGGCAGAAGCACAGATACGCAGTATTTT; CDR3 protein: CASSLRGHGRSTDTQYF
J gene: TRBJ1-2; D gene: NA; clone size: NA; V gene: TRBV5-1; CDR3 DNA: TGCGCCAGCAGCTTACCTATATCCGGGACAAAGGCTGGCTACACCTTC; CDR3 protein: CASSLPISGTKAGYTF
J gene: TRBJ2-3; D gene: TRBD2; clone size: NA; V gene: TRBV27; CDR3 DNA: TGTGCCAGCAGTTTTGGGGCTAGCGGGGCCGGCACAGATACGCAGTATTTT; CDR3 protein: CASSFGASGAGTDTQYF